Below are 13 T cell receptor beta chains sequenced from a single sample in a study of shared clonotypes between healthy human individuals. The data were produced by immunoSEQ multiplex PCR, yet TCRdb's version contains in-frame clones alone and is incomplete. The table lists nearly 1 million clones, about 80% of them singletons. Sequencing input: memory CD4+ T cells sorted from blood. Subset given: CD45RA-negative fraction. Receptors were obtained from a young man in good health.

This clone was seen only a few times. The rearrangement uses TRBV7-2 and TRBJ1-5; a possible D gene is TRBD1 (6 bases). The CDR3 is made up of 15 amino acids. Germline CDR1 reads SGHTA; CDR2 reads FQGNSA. Trimming stripped 7 bases from V and 2 bases from J, with 15 bases between. The DNA for the CDR3 is TGTGCCAGCACCTGGGGGGGGCTCGGCAATCAGCCCCAGCATTTT. Its translation: CASTWGGLGNQPQHF.

In this sample, this clone turned up a few times. V gene TRBV5-1 combines with J gene TRBJ2-7; no clear D. The V end lost 0 bases, the J end lost 3 bases, and 4 bases lay between the germline ends. This CDR3 region has 12 residues. Germline lookup yields CDR1 SGHRS and CDR2 YFSETQ. The CDR3 DNA reads as TGCGCCAGCAGCTTGGGGTTCTACGAGCAGTACTTC. Translating gives CASSLGFYEQYF.

V is TRBV5-1 and J is TRBJ1-4; D remains ambiguous. Germline V gene sequence: CDR1 SGHRS, CDR2 YFSETQ. CDR3 length: 16 residues. The V end lost 3 bases, the J end lost 4 bases, and 16 bases lay between the germline ends. CDR3 nucleotides: TGCGCCAGCAGCTCTGGGAAGGGTGGGGTTAATGAAAAACTGTTTTTT. Translating it yields CASSSGKGGVNEKLFF.

This chain joins TRBV7-9 and TRBJ2-5; no clear D. The J call is doubtful: the DNA matches TRBJ2-7 better. CDR3 length: 16 amino acids. Per the germline V gene, CDR1 is SEHNR and CDR2 is FQNEAQ (reference sequence). As DNA, the CDR3 is TGTGCCAGCAGCTCCCAGCGCAGCCCCGCTGGTGGCGAGCAGTACTTC. This codes for CASSSQRSPAGGEQYF.

CDR3: CASRGSAAGEKLFF. CDR3 DNA: TGTGCCAGCAGAGGGTCGGCCGCCGGTGAAAAACTGTTTTTT. The V gene is TRBV7-9, the J gene TRBJ1-4; D is ambiguous. From germline, CDR1 is SEHNR and CDR2 FQNEAQ (reference sequence). The length of the CDR3 is 14 residues. Trimming pared 6 bases from V and 7 bases from J, leaving 15 bases between.

The rearrangement uses TRBV10-1 and TRBJ2-2; no clear D. The germline V gene has CDR1 WNHNN and CDR2 SYGVQD (reference sequence). The ends were cut back, 4 bases at V and 7 bases at J, with 13 bases in the middle. The CDR3 totals 14 residues. CDR3 DNA sequence: TGCGCCAGCAGTGCATCTAGGTTTGTCGGGGAGCTGTTTTTT. Encoded protein: CASSASRFVGELFF.

The genes are TRBV19 and TRBJ2-2, with D hard to call. Germline assignment: CDR1 LNHDA and CDR2 SQIVND (reference sequence). Trimming left V 8 bases short and J 5 bases short, with 15 bases between. This CDR3 has 14 amino acids. Here the CDR3 reads CASSWAGTTGELFF. CDR3 nucleotides: TGTGCCAGTTCCTGGGCCGGTACTACCGGGGAGCTGTTTTTT.

The rearrangement joins TRBV14 to TRBJ2-6; no definite D call. Germline loops: CDR1 SGHDN, CDR2 FVKESK. Trimming removed 4 bases at V and 0 bases at J, with 7 bases between. The length of the CDR3 is 15 residues. The CDR3 DNA follows: TGTGCCAGCAGCCCACAGCACTCTGGGGCCAACGTCCTGACTTTC. Protein sequence: CASSPQHSGANVLTF.

This chain uses TRBV7-9 with TRBJ1-4; D gene unclear. V was trimmed by 4 bases and J by 0 bases, leaving 9 bases between them. The CDR3 contains 15 residues. Germline assignment: CDR1 SEHNR and CDR2 FQNEAQ (reference sequence). DNA of the CDR3: TGTGCCAGCAGCTGGGCGGAAACAACTAATGAAAAACTGTTTTTT. Its translation is CASSWAETTNEKLFF.

This sequence joins TRBV30 and TRBJ1-6; 9 bases align to TRBD1. The germline gives CDR1 GTSNPN, CDR2 SVGIG (reference sequence). Trimming removed 4 bases from V and 10 bases from J; junction bases left unmatched: 8. This CDR3 has 14 residues. The CDR3: CAWNNRGRGSPLHF. The CDR3 DNA sequence: TGTGCCTGGAACAACAGGGGGCGGGGGTCACCCCTCCACTTT.

This rearrangement joins TRBV5-4 to TRBJ2-1, with D possibly matching TRBD2 (6 bases). This CDR3 comprises 15 residues. V was pared by 4 bases and J by 7 bases, with 18 bases between. The germline gives CDR1 SGHNT, CDR2 YYREEE (reference sequence). CDR3 protein: CASSAPPLGGNEQFF. The DNA of the CDR3 is TGTGCCAGCAGCGCCCCCCCTCTCGGAGGGAATGAGCAGTTCTTC.

The CDR3 sequence: CAISPGTGYYEQYF. CDR3 sequence (DNA): TGTGCCATCAGTCCCGGGACAGGTTACTACGAGCAGTACTTC. The chain has TRBV10-3 and TRBJ2-7, with TRBD1 matching over 8 bases. Germline assignment: CDR1 ENHRY and CDR2 SYGVKD. The CDR3 has 14 amino acids. Trimming cost V 5 bases and J 3 bases; bases outside gene matches: 6.

The J gene is TRBJ2-7, the V gene TRBV29-1; TRBD1 matches 11 bases. Trimming at V came to 5 bases and at J to 4 bases, leaving 4 bases not matched to a gene. This CDR3 spans 13 amino acids. CDR1 SQVTM and CDR2 ANQGSEA come from the germline V gene. DNA of the CDR3: TGCAGCGTTCACGGACAGGGGGCTTACGAGCAGTACTTC. Amino acids: CSVHGQGAYEQYF.